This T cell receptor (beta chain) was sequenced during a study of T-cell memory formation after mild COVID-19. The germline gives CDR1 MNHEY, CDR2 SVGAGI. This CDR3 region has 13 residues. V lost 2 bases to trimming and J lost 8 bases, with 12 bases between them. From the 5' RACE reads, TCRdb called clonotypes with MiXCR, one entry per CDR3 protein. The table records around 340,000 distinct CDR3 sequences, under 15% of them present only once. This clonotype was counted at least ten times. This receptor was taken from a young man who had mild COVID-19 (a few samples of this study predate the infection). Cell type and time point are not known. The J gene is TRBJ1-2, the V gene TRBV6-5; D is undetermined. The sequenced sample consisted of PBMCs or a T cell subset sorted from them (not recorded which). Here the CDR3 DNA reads TGTGCCAGCAGTTACACAGATGGCACCGGCTACACCTTC. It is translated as CASSYTDGTGYTF.